This TCR beta chain is from a study of human thymus T cells. Trimming left V 4 bases short and J 3 bases short, with 12 bases between. Germline V gives CDR1 LGHNA, CDR2 YSLEER. The CDR3 has 15 amino acids. Sequenced by immunoSEQ multiplex PCR; TCRdb stores in-frame clones only, minus some. The data contain some 46,000 clones, approximately 95% of them singletons. The V gene is TRBV4-3, the J gene TRBJ2-2; maybe TRBD2 (5 bases). The sequence was collected from a girl under three years old with a congenital heart defect but otherwise immunologically healthy. Sequencing input: blood. CDR3 sequence: CASSRESSYTGELFF. The CDR3 bases are TGCGCCAGCAGCCGAGAGTCTAGCTACACCGGGGAGCTGTTTTTT.